This T cell receptor beta chain comes out of a study of breast tumors, draining lymph nodes, adjacent tissues. General study points: Luminal-like breast cancer showed significantly greater tumor-nontumor repertoire similarity than basal-like breast cancer did. Most tumor T cells seemingly derive from lymph node, then expand in tumor.

The germline CDR1 and CDR2 sequences are SGHRS and YFSETQ. Trimming removed 4 bases at V and 15 bases at J, with 14 bases between. The CDR3 has 11 residues. This clonotype was counted ten times or more. The antigen is unknown. Axillary draining lymph nodes of breast cancer patients supplied the node samples. TCRdb passed the multiplex PCR reads through MiXCR, listing each CDR3 protein once. Found here are some 140,000 distinct CDR3 sequences, 21% of them singletons; the top ten hold over 2%. This clonotype originated in a female donor with breast cancer. Some clones in this sample may be carry-over from other donors' samples. This chain connects TRBV5-1 to TRBJ2-1; D is undetermined. The specimen was axillary lymph node tissue. The CDR3 region has the DNA TGCGCCAGCAGCCCTCTTTCGAATCCGTTCTTC. This codes for CASSPLSNPFF.